The 18 T cell receptor beta chains in this list originate from one sample, sequenced in a study of cytomegalovirus exposure and HLA in healthy donors. With 60 Vbeta and 13 Jbeta primers, the PCR was carried out. The repertoire was sequenced with immunoSEQ multiplex PCR; TCRdb's copy has only in-frame clones and lacks some. The sample consists of fewer than 100,000 clones, 75% to 80% of them appearing once. Material: PBMCs. All receptors come from a female donor in good health and CMV-seronegative.

The chain joins TRBV18 to TRBJ2-7, with D possibly matching TRBD2 (6 bases). The V end was cut by 2 bases, the J end by 1 base, with 15 bases between. CDR3 length: 16 residues. CDR1 is KGHSH and CDR2 is LQKENI in the germline V gene. This CDR3 is CASSPGGGITSYEQYF. The CDR3 coding sequence is TGTGCCAGCTCACCAGGTGGCGGGATAACTTCCTACGAGCAGTACTTC.

V and J are TRBV2 and TRBJ2-2; TRBD1 aligns across 8 bases. The germline V gene encodes CDR1 SNHLY and CDR2 FYNNEI. V lost 5 bases to trimming and J lost 5 bases; unmatched junction nucleotides: 7. CDR3 length equals 15 residues. CDR3 sequence (DNA): TGTGCCAGCAGTCCGGGACAGGCCTCAACCGGGGAGCTGTTTTTT. It codes for CASSPGQASTGELFF.

CDR3 bases: TGTGCCAGCAGCGTAGCTGCAGGGATCAATGAGCAGTTCTTC. Protein: CASSVAAGINEQFF. The rearrangement uses TRBV9 and TRBJ2-1; a weak D match, TRBD1 (5 bases). The CDR3 consists of 14 residues. Looked up from germline, CDR1 is SGDLS and CDR2 is YYNGEE. The ends were cut back, 0 bases at V and 6 bases at J, with 10 bases in the middle. Variable domain in full (rest from reference TRBV9 and TRBJ2-1): DSGVTQTPKHLITATGQRVTLRCSPRSGDLSVYWYQQSLDQGLQFLIQYYNGEERAKGNILERFSAQQFPDLHSELNLSSLELGDSALYFCASSVAAGINEQFFGPGTRLTVL.

This clone came up once. This sequence joins TRBV28 and TRBJ2-1, with TRBD1 as a possible D gene (6 bases). V was pared by 5 bases and J by 10 bases, with 18 bases between. The germline CDR1 and CDR2 sequences are MDHEN and SYDVKM. The CDR3 loop spans 14 amino acids. The CDR3 spells CASSGRQGLGEQFF. CDR3 nucleotides: TGTGCCAGCAGTGGGCGGCAGGGGCTGGGAGAGCAGTTCTTC.

V and J are TRBV2 and TRBJ1-5; tentatively, D is TRBD1 (6 bases). V was pared by 7 bases and J by 6 bases, with 19 bases between. Germline V lookup: CDR1 SNHLY, CDR2 FYNNEI. The CDR3 runs to 15 residues. DNA of the CDR3: TGTGCCAGCACCATCGGTTCGGGGGGCGTTCAGCCCCAGCATTTT. It is translated as CASTIGSGGVQPQHF.

In its sample, this clone was seen a few times. The J gene is TRBJ2-1, the V gene TRBV19, with a possible D match to TRBD1 (6 bases). Trimming took 6 bases from V and 9 from J, leaving 12 bases between them. CDR3 length: 12 amino acids. Germline V gives CDR1 LNHDA, CDR2 SQIVND (reference sequence). The CDR3 coding sequence is TGTGCCAGTAGGTACAGGGACCGTGAGCAGTTCTTC. Translated, it gives CASRYRDREQFF.

The rearrangement uses TRBV28 and TRBJ2-7; 7 bases are shared with TRBD1. CDR3 length: 14 residues. Germline CDR1 is MDHEN and CDR2 is SYDVKM. V gave up 8 bases and J gave up 0 bases; unmatched junction bases: 7. Written as DNA, the CDR3 is TGTGCCAGCGCCCGGACAGGTTTCTCCTACGAGCAGTACTTC. This translates into CASARTGFSYEQYF.

V usage is TRBV7-2 and J usage is TRBJ1-4, with D possibly being TRBD1 (6 bases). The CDR3 has 14 amino acids. CDR1 and CDR2 (germline): SGHTA, FQGNSA. V lost 2 bases, J lost 6 bases, and 10 bases lay in between. Here the CDR3 DNA reads TGTGCCAGCAGCTTAAGCTACAGGGATGAAAAACTGTTTTTT. Its translation: CASSLSYRDEKLFF.

The chain combines TRBV6-1 with TRBJ2-7; D perhaps matches TRBD2 (6 bases). The CDR3 consists of 14 residues. Germline V lookup: CDR1 MNHNS, CDR2 SASEGT. V dropped 8 bases and J dropped 5 bases, with 19 bases sitting between them. The CDR3 loop reads CASSVTPGGDEQYF. The CDR3 DNA follows: TGTGCCAGCTCCGTAACTCCAGGCGGGGACGAGCAGTACTTC.

This clone has a single count. The chain recombines TRBV7-6 with TRBJ2-7; the D is unclear. The CDR3 runs 16 residues. Germline loops: CDR1 SGHVS, CDR2 FNYEAQ. V dropped 5 bases and J dropped 4 bases, with 21 bases sitting between them. The CDR3 DNA reads as TGTGCCAGCAGCCCCCGGCCCAGCCCCGGGTCGTACGAGCAGTACTTC. Its translation: CASSPRPSPGSYEQYF.

This chain uses TRBV6-5 with TRBJ1-4; no firm D call. The germline V gene has CDR1 MNHEY and CDR2 SVGAGI. The CDR3 is 14 amino acids. V was trimmed by 2 bases and J by 4 bases, leaving 8 bases between them. CDR3 sequence (DNA): TGTGCCAGCAGTTACGACGGAGTTAATGAAAAACTGTTTTTT. Amino acids: CASSYDGVNEKLFF.

The rearrangement links TRBV5-6 to TRBJ1-4; possibly TRBD1 for D (6 bases). V shed 2 bases and J shed 8 bases, with 13 bases lying between them. This CDR3 has 14 amino acids. Germline CDR1 is SGHDT and CDR2 is YYEEEE. For the CDR3, the DNA is TGTGCCAGCAGCTTTCAGGGGCCAGAGGAAAAACTGTTTTTT. This codes for CASSFQGPEEKLFF.

The chain is built from TRBV6-4 and TRBJ2-1, with TRBD2 identical over 8 bases. Germline values: CDR1 MRHNA, CDR2 SNTAGT. The ends lost 3 bases at V and 7 bases at J; junction bases unmatched: 5. The CDR3 loop spans 14 amino acids. The CDR3 sequence is CASSEGLGLNEQFF. The CDR3, as DNA: TGTGCCAGCAGTGAGGGACTAGGTTTAAATGAGCAGTTCTTC.

The rearrangement links TRBV2 to TRBJ1-4; 7 positions match TRBD1. Trimming cost V 5 bases and J 11 bases; bases outside gene matches: 11. This CDR3 spans 14 amino acids. CDR1 and CDR2 (germline): SNHLY, FYNNEI. CDR3 loop: CASSHRQGVVKLFF. The CDR3 bases are TGTGCCAGCAGTCACCGACAGGGAGTGGTGAAACTGTTTTTT.

The chain links TRBV28 to TRBJ1-1; D may be TRBD1 (5 bases). Trimming removed 6 bases from V and 0 bases from J, with 14 bases in between. The germline gives CDR1 MDHEN, CDR2 SYDVKM. The CDR3 runs 15 residues. The CDR3 is CASRGGSTMNTEAFF. The DNA of the CDR3 is TGTGCCAGCAGGGGGGGGTCTACCATGAACACTGAAGCTTTCTTT.

The rearrangement links TRBV6-1 to TRBJ1-4; D gene unclear. Per the germline V gene, CDR1 is MNHNS and CDR2 is SASEGT. The CDR3 has 14 amino acids. The germline V and J ends were trimmed by 3 bases and 6 bases, with 11 bases remaining between them. DNA of the CDR3: TGTGCCAGCAGTGATGGACTTGTTGATGAAAAACTGTTTTTT. Protein sequence: CASSDGLVDEKLFF.

CDR3 protein: CASSLAGKGGTEAFF. The CDR3 coding sequence is TGTGCCAGCAGCTTAGCAGGCAAAGGAGGCACTGAAGCTTTCTTT. This chain links TRBV7-9 with TRBJ1-1; no firm D call. This CDR3 has 15 residues. V shed 0 bases and J shed 4 bases, with 12 bases lying between them. CDR1 is SEHNR, CDR2 FQNEAQ, per germline (reference sequence).

This clone was counted a few times. Other DNA variants within this sample encode the same CDR3. V usage is TRBV5-4 and J usage is TRBJ2-1; possible D gene TRBD2, 5 bases. The CDR3 contains 15 residues. Germline V gene data show CDR1 as SGHNT and CDR2 as YYREEE (reference sequence). V shed 0 bases and J shed 0 bases, with 7 bases lying between them. The CDR3 reads CASSLVRGSYNEQFF. CDR3 nucleotides: TGTGCCAGCAGCTTGGTACGGGGCTCCTACAATGAGCAGTTCTTC.